This record looks at one T cell receptor (beta chain) sequence and its context. Other DNA sequences from this sample encode an identical CDR3 as well. CDR1 and CDR2 from the germline V gene are MNHEY and SMNVEV (reference sequence). The length of the CDR3 is 15 residues. With V trimmed by 4 bases and J by 4 bases, 7 bases remained unmatched. These data are taken from a study of blood T cell repertoires in COVID-19. Methods used by the authors: Amplification of reference gene primers provided the estimated nucleated cell counts. The data were produced by immunoSEQ multiplex PCR, yet TCRdb's version contains in-frame clones alone and is incomplete. V and J calls and clone size are copied from that table; D and trimming were computed from the DNA. The data hold about 440,000 clones, with roughly 88% observed a single time.

Sequenced input: peripheral blood. This receptor was obtained from a woman aged 50 to 60 with COVID-19, enrolled during active disease. The V gene is TRBV27, the J gene TRBJ2-7; 10 bases agree with TRBD1. The CDR3 sequence: CASSSDRGPPYEQYF. As DNA, the CDR3 is TGTGCCAGCAGTTCCGACAGGGGGCCCCCTTACGAGCAGTACTTC.